Presented here are 5 T cell receptor beta chains from one specimen sequenced in a study of preoperative IRX-2 immunotherapy in early breast cancer. Sequencing was performed with immunoSEQ multiplex PCR; in TCRdb, only in-frame clones are kept and a portion is missing. The sample lists roughly 93,000 clones, roughly 88% occurring once. Treatment indicated: preoperative locoregional IRX-2 cytokine immunotherapy. Source: tumor tissue, taken after IRX-2 immunotherapy. The receptors were sampled from a human donor with breast cancer.

V usage is TRBV5-1 and J usage is TRBJ1-2; TRBD1 might be the D (5 bases). The CDR3 loop spans 14 amino acids. The V end lost 4 bases, the J end lost 8 bases, and 18 bases lay between the germline ends. Germline V lookup: CDR1 SGHRS, CDR2 YFSETQ. CDR3 region: CASSPTDGAEGYTF. The CDR3 coding sequence is TGCGCCAGCAGCCCTACGGACGGGGCAGAGGGCTACACCTTC.

The rearrangement links TRBV14 to TRBJ2-3, with no clear D. Germline V CDR1 and CDR2: SGHDN, FVKESK. V lost 1 base and J 2 bases, leaving 10 bases between the germline ends. This CDR3 is built from 15 residues. CDR3: CASSQGGRVTDTQYF. Here the CDR3 DNA reads TGTGCCAGCAGCCAAGGGGGTCGCGTCACAGATACGCAGTATTTT.

The J gene is TRBJ2-3, the V gene TRBV15, with D hard to call. V was pared by 0 bases and J by 0 bases, with 7 bases between. CDR3 length equals 15 residues. CDR1 and CDR2 from the germline V gene are LNHNV and YYDKDF (reference sequence). CDR3 coding DNA: TGTGCCACCAGCAGAGATCGGTACAGCACAGATACGCAGTATTTT. Protein product: CATSRDRYSTDTQYF.

The chain recombines TRBV19 with TRBJ2-4, with D possibly being TRBD1 (6 bases). V was shortened by 6 bases and J by 0 bases, with 12 bases between the two germline ends. The CDR3 consists of 15 residues. In germline, CDR1 is LNHDA, CDR2 SQIVND (reference sequence). The CDR3 coding sequence is TGTGCCAGTAGACAGGGCTCTTTAGCCAAAAACATTCAGTACTTC. Encoded protein: CASRQGSLAKNIQYF. Based on the CDR3 plus reference TRBV19 and TRBJ2-4, the full variable domain is DGGITQSPKYLFRKEGQNVTLSCEQNLNHDAMYWYRQDPGQGLRLIYYSQIVNDFQKGDIAEGYSVSREKKESFPLTVTSAQKNPTAFYLCASRQGSLAKNIQYFGAGTRLSVL.

The chain is built from TRBV28 and TRBJ1-1; 12 bases match TRBD1. This CDR3 has 17 residues. V gave up 4 bases and J gave up 0 bases; unmatched junction bases: 6. Germline CDR1 is MDHEN and CDR2 is SYDVKM. The CDR3 DNA reads as TGTGCCAGCAGTTCCGGGACAGGGGGCCTTTTGAACACTGAAGCTTTCTTT. It encodes CASSSGTGGLLNTEAFF.